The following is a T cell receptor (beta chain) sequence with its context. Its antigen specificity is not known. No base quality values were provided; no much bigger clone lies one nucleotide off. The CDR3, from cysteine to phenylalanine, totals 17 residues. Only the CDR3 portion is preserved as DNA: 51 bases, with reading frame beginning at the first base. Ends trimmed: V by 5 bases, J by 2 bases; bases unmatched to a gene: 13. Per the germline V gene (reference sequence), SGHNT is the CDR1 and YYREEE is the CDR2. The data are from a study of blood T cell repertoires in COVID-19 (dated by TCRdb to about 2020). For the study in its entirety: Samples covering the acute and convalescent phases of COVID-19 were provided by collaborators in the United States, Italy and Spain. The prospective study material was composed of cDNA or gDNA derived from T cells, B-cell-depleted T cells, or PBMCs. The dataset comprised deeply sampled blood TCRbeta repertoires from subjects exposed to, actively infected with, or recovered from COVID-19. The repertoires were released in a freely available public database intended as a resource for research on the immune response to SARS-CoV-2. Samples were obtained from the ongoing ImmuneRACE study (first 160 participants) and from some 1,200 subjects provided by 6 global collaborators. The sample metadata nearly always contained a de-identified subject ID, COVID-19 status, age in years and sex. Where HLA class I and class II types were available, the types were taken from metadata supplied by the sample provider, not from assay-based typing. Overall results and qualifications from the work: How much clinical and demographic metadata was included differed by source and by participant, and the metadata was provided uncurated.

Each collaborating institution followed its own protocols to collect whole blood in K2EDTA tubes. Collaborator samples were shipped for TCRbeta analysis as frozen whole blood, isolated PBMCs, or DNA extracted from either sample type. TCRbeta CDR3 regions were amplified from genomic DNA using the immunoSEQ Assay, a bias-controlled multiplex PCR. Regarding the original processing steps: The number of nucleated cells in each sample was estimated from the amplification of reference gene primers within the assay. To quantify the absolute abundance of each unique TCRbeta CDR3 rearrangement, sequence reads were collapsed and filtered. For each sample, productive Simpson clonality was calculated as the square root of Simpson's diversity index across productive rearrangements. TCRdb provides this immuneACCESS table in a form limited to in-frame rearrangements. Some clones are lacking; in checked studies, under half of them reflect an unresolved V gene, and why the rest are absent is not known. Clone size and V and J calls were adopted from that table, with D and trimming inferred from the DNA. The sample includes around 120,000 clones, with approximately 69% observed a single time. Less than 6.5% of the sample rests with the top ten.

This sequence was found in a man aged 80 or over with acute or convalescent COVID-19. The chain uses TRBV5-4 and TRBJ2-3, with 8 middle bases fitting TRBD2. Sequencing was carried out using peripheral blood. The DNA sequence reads TGTGCCAGCAGGAAACCGGGGATAGCGGGAACCACAGATACGCAGTATTTT. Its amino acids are CASRKPGIAGTTDTQYF.